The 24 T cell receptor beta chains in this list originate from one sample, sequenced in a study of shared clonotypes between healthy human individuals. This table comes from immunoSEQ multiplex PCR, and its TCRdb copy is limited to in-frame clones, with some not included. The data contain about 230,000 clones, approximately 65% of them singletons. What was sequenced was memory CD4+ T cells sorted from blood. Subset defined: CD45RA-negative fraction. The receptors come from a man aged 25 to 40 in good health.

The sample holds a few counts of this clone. DNA for the CDR3: TGTGCCAGCAGTTTTCTCGGTAGCGGGAGTGCTCGCGAGCAGTACTTC. This gives the protein CASSFLGSGSAREQYF. The rearrangement uses TRBV27 and TRBJ2-7, with 9 nucleotides matching TRBD2. Germline-derived CDR1 and CDR2 are MNHEY and SMNVEV (reference sequence). Losses at the gene ends were 3 bases for V and 6 bases for J; bases not matched to a gene: 12. The CDR3 spans 16 residues.

The CDR3 DNA reads TGTGCCTGGAGTGTAGGACTAGCCTACGAGCAGTACTTC. Translating it yields CAWSVGLAYEQYF. The chain carries TRBV30 and TRBJ2-7; TRBD2 matches 7 bases. CDR1 and CDR2 (germline): GTSNPN, SVGIG (reference sequence). The V and J ends lost 0 bases and 2 bases, in that order; junction bases with no gene match: 1. CDR3 length: 13 amino acids.

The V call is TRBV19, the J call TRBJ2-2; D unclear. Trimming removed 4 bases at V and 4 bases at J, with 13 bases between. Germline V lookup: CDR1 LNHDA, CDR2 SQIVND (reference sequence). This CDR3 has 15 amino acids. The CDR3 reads CASSNGRLITGELFF. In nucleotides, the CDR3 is TGTGCCAGTAGTAATGGGCGTTTAATCACCGGGGAGCTGTTTTTT.

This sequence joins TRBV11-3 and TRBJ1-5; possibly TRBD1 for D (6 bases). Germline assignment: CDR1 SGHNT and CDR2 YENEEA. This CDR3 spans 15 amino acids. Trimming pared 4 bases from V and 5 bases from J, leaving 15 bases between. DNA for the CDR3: TGTGCCAGCAGCTCGGATGGGGGCGGCTATCAGCCCCAGCATTTT. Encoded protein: CASSSDGGGYQPQHF.

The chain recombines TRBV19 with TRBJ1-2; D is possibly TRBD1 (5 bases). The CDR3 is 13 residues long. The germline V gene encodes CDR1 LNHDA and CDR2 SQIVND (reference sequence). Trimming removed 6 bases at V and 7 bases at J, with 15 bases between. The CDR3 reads CASSRGDGRGYTF. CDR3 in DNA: TGTGCCAGTAGCCGGGGGGATGGACGTGGCTACACCTTC.

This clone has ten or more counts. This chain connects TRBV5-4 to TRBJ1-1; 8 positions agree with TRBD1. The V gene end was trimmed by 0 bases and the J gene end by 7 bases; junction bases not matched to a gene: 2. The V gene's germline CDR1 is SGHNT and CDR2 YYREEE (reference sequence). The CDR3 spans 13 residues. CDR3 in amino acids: CASSLAGGFEAFF. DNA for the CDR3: TGTGCCAGCAGCTTGGCAGGGGGCTTTGAAGCTTTCTTT.

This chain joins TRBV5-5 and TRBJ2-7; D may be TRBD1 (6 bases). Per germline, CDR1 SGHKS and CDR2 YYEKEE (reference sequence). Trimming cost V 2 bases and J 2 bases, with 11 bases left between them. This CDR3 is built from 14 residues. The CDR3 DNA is TGTGCCAGCAGCTTAACGGGACAAGCCTACGAGCAGTACTTC. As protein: CASSLTGQAYEQYF.

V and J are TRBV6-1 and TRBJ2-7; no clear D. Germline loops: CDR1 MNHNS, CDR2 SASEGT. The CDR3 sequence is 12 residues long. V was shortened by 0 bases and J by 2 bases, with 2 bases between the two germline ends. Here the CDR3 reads CASSEAAYEQYF. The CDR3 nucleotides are TGTGCCAGCAGTGAAGCAGCCTACGAGCAGTACTTC.

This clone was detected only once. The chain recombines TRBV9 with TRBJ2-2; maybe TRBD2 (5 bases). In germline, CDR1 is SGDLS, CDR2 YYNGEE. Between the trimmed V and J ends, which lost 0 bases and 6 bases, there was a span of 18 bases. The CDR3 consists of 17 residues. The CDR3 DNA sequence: TGTGCCAGCAGCGTAGCTACTTCGGGGTACAGTCCCGGGGAGCTGTTTTTT. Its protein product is CASSVATSGYSPGELFF.

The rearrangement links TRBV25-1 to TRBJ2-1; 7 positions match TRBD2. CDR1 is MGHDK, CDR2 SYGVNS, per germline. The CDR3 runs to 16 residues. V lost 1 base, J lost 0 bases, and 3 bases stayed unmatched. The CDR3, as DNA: TGTGCCAGCAGTGAATGGGGCGGGAGCTCCTACAATGAGCAGTTCTTC. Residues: CASSEWGGSSYNEQFF.

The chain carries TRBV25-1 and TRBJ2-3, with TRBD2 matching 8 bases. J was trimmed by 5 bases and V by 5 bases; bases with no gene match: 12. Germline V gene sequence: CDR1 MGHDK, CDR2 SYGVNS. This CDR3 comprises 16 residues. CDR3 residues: CASSPPGREEGDTQYF. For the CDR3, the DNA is TGTGCCAGCAGTCCCCCGGGGCGGGAGGAAGGAGATACGCAGTATTTT.

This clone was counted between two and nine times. CDR3 in amino acids: CASSEYGREQYF. The CDR3 DNA reads as TGTGCCAGCAGTGAATATGGGCGTGAGCAGTACTTC. The chain joins TRBV25-1 to TRBJ2-7; the D is unclear. V lost 0 bases to trimming and J lost 7 bases, with 7 bases between them. This CDR3 contains 12 residues. Germline CDR1 is MGHDK and CDR2 is SYGVNS.

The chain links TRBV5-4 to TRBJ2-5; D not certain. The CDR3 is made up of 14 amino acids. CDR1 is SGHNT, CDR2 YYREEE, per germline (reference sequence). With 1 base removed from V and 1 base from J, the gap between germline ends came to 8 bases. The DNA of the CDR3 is TGTGCCAGCAGCTTGCAACAGCTCCAAGAGACCCAGTACTTC. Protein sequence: CASSLQQLQETQYF.

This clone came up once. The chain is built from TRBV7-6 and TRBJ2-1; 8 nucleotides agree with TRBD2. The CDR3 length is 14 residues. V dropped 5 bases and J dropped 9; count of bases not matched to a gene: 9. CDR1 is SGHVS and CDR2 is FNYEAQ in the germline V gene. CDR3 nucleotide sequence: TGTGCCAGCAGCCTGAGCGGGAGAGGCGGTGAGCAGTTCTTC. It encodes CASSLSGRGGEQFF.

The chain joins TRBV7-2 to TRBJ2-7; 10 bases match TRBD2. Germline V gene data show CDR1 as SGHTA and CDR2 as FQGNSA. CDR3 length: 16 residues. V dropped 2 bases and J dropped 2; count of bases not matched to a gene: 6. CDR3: CASSLNGLAVTYEQYF. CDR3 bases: TGTGCCAGCAGCTTAAACGGACTAGCGGTAACCTACGAGCAGTACTTC.

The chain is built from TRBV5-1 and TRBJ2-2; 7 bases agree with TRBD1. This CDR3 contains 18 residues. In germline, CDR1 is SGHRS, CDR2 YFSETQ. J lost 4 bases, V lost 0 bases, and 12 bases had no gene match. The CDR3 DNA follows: TGCGCCAGCAGCTTGGTTGGGACAGCCGGGATTAGCACCGGGGAGCTGTTTTTT. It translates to CASSLVGTAGISTGELFF.

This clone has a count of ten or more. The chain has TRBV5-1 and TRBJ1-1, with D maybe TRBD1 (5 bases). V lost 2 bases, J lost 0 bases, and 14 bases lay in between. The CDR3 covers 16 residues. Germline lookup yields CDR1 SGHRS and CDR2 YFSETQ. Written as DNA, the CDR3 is TGCGCCAGCAGCTTATCCGGGGCAAGGATGAACACTGAAGCTTTCTTT. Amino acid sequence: CASSLSGARMNTEAFF. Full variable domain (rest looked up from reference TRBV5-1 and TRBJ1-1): KAGVTQTPRYLIKTRGQQVTLSCSPISGHRSVSWYQQTPGQGLQFLFEYFSETQRNKGNFPGRFSGRQFSNSRSEMNVSTLELGDSALYLCASSLSGARMNTEAFFGQGTRLTVV.

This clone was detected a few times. CDR3 region: CASSMGPGGTDTQYF. The CDR3 region has the DNA TGTGCCAGTAGTATGGGGCCAGGGGGCACAGATACGCAGTATTTT. The rearrangement links TRBV19 to TRBJ2-3, with D possibly matching TRBD1 (6 bases). Germline V gene lookup returns CDR1 LNHDA and CDR2 SQIVND (reference sequence). The CDR3 totals 15 residues. Trimming cost V 3 bases and J 1 base, with 11 bases left between them.

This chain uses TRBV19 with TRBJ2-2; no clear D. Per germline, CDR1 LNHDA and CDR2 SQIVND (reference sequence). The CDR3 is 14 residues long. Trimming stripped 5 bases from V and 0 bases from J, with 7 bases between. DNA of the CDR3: TGTGCCAGTAGTTCGGCAGCGAACACCGGGGAGCTGTTTTTT. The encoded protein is CASSSAANTGELFF.

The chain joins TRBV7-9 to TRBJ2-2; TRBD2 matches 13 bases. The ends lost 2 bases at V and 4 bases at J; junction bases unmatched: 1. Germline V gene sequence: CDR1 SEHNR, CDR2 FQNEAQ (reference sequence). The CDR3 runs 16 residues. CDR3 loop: CASSLTSGRGTGELFF. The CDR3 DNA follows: TGTGCCAGCAGCTTAACTAGCGGGAGGGGCACCGGGGAGCTGTTTTTT.

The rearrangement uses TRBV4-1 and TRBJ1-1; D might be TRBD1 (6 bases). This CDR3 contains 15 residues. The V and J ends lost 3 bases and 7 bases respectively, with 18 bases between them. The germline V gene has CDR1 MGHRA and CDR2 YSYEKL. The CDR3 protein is CASSQSTGPGGEAFF. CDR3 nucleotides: TGCGCCAGCAGCCAGTCGACAGGCCCGGGGGGTGAAGCTTTCTTT.

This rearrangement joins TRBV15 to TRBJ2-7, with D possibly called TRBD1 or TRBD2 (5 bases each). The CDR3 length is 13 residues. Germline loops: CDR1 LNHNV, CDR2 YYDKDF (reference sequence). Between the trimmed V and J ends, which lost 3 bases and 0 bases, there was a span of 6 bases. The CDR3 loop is CATSRGVSYEQYF. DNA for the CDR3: TGTGCCACCAGCAGGGGGGTCTCCTACGAGCAGTACTTC.

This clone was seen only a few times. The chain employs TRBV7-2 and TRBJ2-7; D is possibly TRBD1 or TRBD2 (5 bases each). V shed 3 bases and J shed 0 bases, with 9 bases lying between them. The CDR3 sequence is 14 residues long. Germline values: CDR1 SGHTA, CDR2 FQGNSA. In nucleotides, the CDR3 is TGTGCCAGCAGCTTCGCAGGGAGCTCCTACGAGCAGTACTTC. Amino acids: CASSFAGSSYEQYF.

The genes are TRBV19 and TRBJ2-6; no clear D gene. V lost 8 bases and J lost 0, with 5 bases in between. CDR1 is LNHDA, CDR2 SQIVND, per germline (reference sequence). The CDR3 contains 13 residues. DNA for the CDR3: TGTGCCAGTGCTATCTCTGGGGCCAACGTCCTGACTTTC. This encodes CASAISGANVLTF.